What follows are 16 T cell receptor beta chains derived from one specimen sequenced in a study of T cell responses to AZD1222 COVID-19 vaccine. Profiling relied on immunoSEQ multiplex PCR, and the TCRdb table lists in-frame clones only, not all of them. The sample has 150,000 to 200,000 clones, 70% to 90% seen once. The material was peripheral blood, obtained on day 0 of AZD1222 vaccination. These receptors were collected from an adult in good health.

With regard to this clone: Sequence at one end of the junction differs from germline and may be a read error. This chain links TRBV10-3 with TRBJ2-3; possible D gene TRBD2, 6 bases. The germline V gene has CDR1 ENHRY and CDR2 SYGVKD. This CDR3 has 14 amino acids. CDR3 nucleotide sequence: TGTGCCATCAGTTCGGGGGAAAGCACAGATGCGCAGTATTTT. Its protein product is CAISSGESTDAQYF.

The gene calls are TRBV6-5 and TRBJ1-1; D is unresolved. V gave up 6 bases and J gave up 1 base, with 15 bases separating them. Germline V lookup: CDR1 MNHEY, CDR2 SVGAGI. The CDR3 has 15 residues. The CDR3: CASRLGFSANTEAFF. CDR3 in DNA: TGTGCCAGCAGATTAGGGTTTTCGGCGAACACTGAAGCTTTCTTT.

This clone turned up a few times. The chain joins TRBV5-1 to TRBJ2-3, with TRBD1 matching 8 bases. Germline lookup yields CDR1 SGHRS and CDR2 YFSETQ. CDR3 length equals 15 residues. V dropped 7 bases and J dropped 0; count of bases not matched to a gene: 7. This CDR3 is CASGRQGPSTDTQYF. In nucleotides, the CDR3 is TGCGCCAGCGGACGACAGGGGCCCAGCACAGATACGCAGTATTTT. Full variable domain (missing parts from reference TRBV5-1 and TRBJ2-3): KAGVTQTPRYLIKTRGQQVTLSCSPISGHRSVSWYQQTPGQGLQFLFEYFSETQRNKGNFPGRFSGRQFSNSRSEMNVSTLELGDSALYLCASGRQGPSTDTQYFGPGTRLTVL.

Only one count was recorded for this clone. V and J are TRBV5-1 and TRBJ1-3, with TRBD1 matching 8 bases. V dropped 4 bases and J dropped 0; count of bases not matched to a gene: 6. The CDR3 totals 16 residues. Germline-derived CDR1 and CDR2 are SGHRS and YFSETQ. CDR3 DNA sequence: TGCGCCAGCAGCGGAACGGGACAGGTCTCTGGAAACACCATATATTTT. Protein: CASSGTGQVSGNTIYF.

This chain links TRBV28 with TRBJ1-5; D gene uncertain. Trimming took off 8 bases at V and 1 base at J, with 9 bases between the two ends. The germline V gene has CDR1 MDHEN and CDR2 SYDVKM. There are 13 residues in the CDR3. CDR3 sequence: CASLLRSNQPQHF. The CDR3 nucleotides read TGTGCCAGCTTACTGAGGAGCAATCAGCCCCAGCATTTT.

This rearrangement joins TRBV6-2 or TRBV6-3 to TRBJ2-7; 11 bases line up with TRBD1. J lost 5 bases, V lost 5 bases, and 8 bases had no gene match. This CDR3 is built from 15 residues. Per germline, CDR1 MNHEY and CDR2 SVGEGT. CDR3 protein: CASSRRTGGFNEQYF. CDR3 nucleotides: TGTGCCAGCAGTCGCCGGACAGGGGGCTTTAACGAGCAGTACTTC.

This sequence joins TRBV5-1 and TRBJ1-1; D remains unclear. Trimming cost V 3 bases and J 1 base, with 13 bases left between them. Per germline, CDR1 SGHRS and CDR2 YFSETQ. This CDR3 is built from 15 residues. CDR3 DNA: TGCGCCAGCAGCTACCTAACCGGGAGGAACACTGAAGCTTTCTTT. It translates to CASSYLTGRNTEAFF.

V gene TRBV2 combines with J gene TRBJ2-1, with D perhaps assigned TRBD1 or TRBD2 (5 bases each). This CDR3 is 13 amino acids long. The germline V and J ends were trimmed by 8 bases and 5 bases, with 13 bases remaining between them. Germline CDR1 SNHLY, CDR2 FYNNEI. DNA for the CDR3: TGTGCCAGCTCCAACAGGCGGGACAATGAGCAGTTCTTC. This translates into CASSNRRDNEQFF.

The CDR3 region is CASSVTPLVNTGELFF. The CDR3 DNA follows: TGTGCCAGCAGCGTGACACCCCTCGTAAACACCGGGGAGCTGTTTTTT. The chain is built from TRBV7-3 and TRBJ2-2; D remains ambiguous. Trimming shortened V by 5 bases and J by 2 bases, and 15 bases separated the two germline ends. CDR1 SGHTA and CDR2 FQGTGA come from the germline V gene. This CDR3 has 16 amino acids.

The chain employs TRBV18 and TRBJ2-1; D call uncertain. This CDR3 has 13 residues. The V end was cut by 5 bases, the J end by 2 bases, with 7 bases between. From germline, CDR1 is KGHSH and CDR2 LQKENI. The CDR3 region has the DNA TGTGCCAGCTCAGGCGGTGCCTACAATGAGCAGTTCTTC. Translating gives CASSGGAYNEQFF.

This rearrangement joins TRBV29-1 to TRBJ1-2; D unclear. V was pared by 2 bases and J by 0 bases, with 10 bases between. This CDR3 comprises 14 residues. The germline CDR1 and CDR2 sequences are SQVTM and ANQGSEA. The chain's CDR3 is CSVEFAEANYGYTF. The CDR3 region has the DNA TGCAGCGTTGAATTCGCTGAAGCTAACTATGGCTACACCTTC. Full variable domain (outside the CDR3, taken from reference TRBV29-1 and TRBJ1-2): SAVISQKPSRDICQRGTSLTIQCQVDSQVTMMFWYRQQPGQSLTLIATANQGSEATYESGFVIDKFPISRPNLTFSTLTVSNMSPEDSSIYLCSVEFAEANYGYTFGSGTRLTVV.

CDR3 protein: CASSPTALNQPQHF. Here the CDR3 DNA reads TGTGCCAGCTCACCAACAGCCCTCAATCAGCCCCAGCATTTT. This chain links TRBV18 with TRBJ1-5; D not resolved. This CDR3 is 14 amino acids long. Looked up from germline, CDR1 is KGHSH and CDR2 is LQKENI. Trimming removed 2 bases at V and 3 bases at J, with 8 bases between.

The rearrangement joins TRBV7-9 to TRBJ2-5, with TRBD2 matching 9 bases. Germline values: CDR1 SEHNR, CDR2 FQNEAQ (reference sequence). With V trimmed by 5 bases and J by 4 bases, 11 bases remained unmatched. The CDR3 spans 16 residues. The CDR3 loop is CASSEGSGGSGETQYF. CDR3 coding DNA: TGTGCCAGCAGCGAAGGTAGCGGGGGCTCCGGAGAGACCCAGTACTTC.

V and J are TRBV28 and TRBJ1-5, with D possibly being TRBD1 (6 bases). The ends were cut back, 5 bases at V and 0 bases at J, with 23 bases in the middle. The CDR3 contains 19 residues. CDR1 MDHEN and CDR2 SYDVKM come from the germline V gene. Here the CDR3 reads CASSPSPGQRLYSNQPQHF. Here the CDR3 DNA reads TGTGCCAGCAGTCCCTCTCCGGGACAACGACTATATAGCAATCAGCCCCAGCATTTT.

V usage is TRBV28 and J usage is TRBJ1-3, with TRBD1 as a possible D gene (6 bases). This CDR3 contains 15 residues. Between the trimmed V and J ends, which lost 4 bases and 4 bases, there was a span of 14 bases. Germline lookup yields CDR1 MDHEN and CDR2 SYDVKM. The CDR3 nucleotides are TGTGCCAGCAGTTCGGGGGCCATCTCGGGAAACACCATATATTTT. Its translation: CASSSGAISGNTIYF.

The rearrangement joins TRBV24-1 to TRBJ2-3; no clear D. The CDR3 runs to 15 residues. V was trimmed by 1 base and J by 6 bases, leaving 13 bases between them. Germline V gives CDR1 KGHDR, CDR2 SFDVKD. The CDR3 spells CATSDFGRAVDTQYF. In DNA, the CDR3 is TGTGCCACCAGTGATTTCGGAAGGGCGGTCGATACGCAGTATTTT.